Given below is one TCR beta chain in context. Profiled with immunoSEQ multiplex PCR; TCRdb holds only in-frame clones, not every one. The data hold a few million clones, with approximately 94% observed a single time. This sample stems from a study of shared clonotypes between healthy human individuals. The wider study: Two women and a few men aged 18 to 49 served as donors.

This clonotype was obtained from a man between 18 and 35 years old in good health. The sample consisted of naive CD4+ T cells sorted from blood. As for subset: CD45RA+ positively selected.

The CDR3 here is CASRESGALSGSFSYNEQFF. Here the CDR3 DNA reads TGTGCCAGCAGAGAATCAGGGGCGCTTAGCGGGTCCTTCTCCTACAATGAGCAGTTCTTC. The chain uses TRBV6-1 and TRBJ2-1, with D possibly being TRBD2 (7 bases). V lost 6 bases and J lost 0, with 27 bases in between. Germline V lookup: CDR1 MNHNS, CDR2 SASEGT. The length of the CDR3 is 20 residues.